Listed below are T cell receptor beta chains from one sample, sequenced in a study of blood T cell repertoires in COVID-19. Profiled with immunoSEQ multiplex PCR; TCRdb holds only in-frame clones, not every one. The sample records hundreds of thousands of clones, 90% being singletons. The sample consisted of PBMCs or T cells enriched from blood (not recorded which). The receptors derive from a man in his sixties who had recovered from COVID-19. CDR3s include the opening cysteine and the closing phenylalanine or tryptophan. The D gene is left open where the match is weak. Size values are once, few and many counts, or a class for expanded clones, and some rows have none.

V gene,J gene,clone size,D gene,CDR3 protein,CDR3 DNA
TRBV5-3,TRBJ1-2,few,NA,CARSLGYSGYNYGYTF,TGTGCCAGAAGCTTGGGTTATTCAGGCTATAACTATGGCTACACCTTC
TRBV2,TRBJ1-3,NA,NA,CASRETQTGNTIYF,TGTGCCAGCAGAGAAACACAAACTGGAAACACCATATATTTT
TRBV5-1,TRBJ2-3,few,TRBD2,CASSLPSGRNTDTQYF,TGCGCCAGCAGCCTACCTAGCGGGAGGAACACAGATACGCAGTATTTT
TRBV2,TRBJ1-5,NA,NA,CASSALNQPQHF,TGTGCCAGCAGTGCCTTAAATCAGCCCCAGCATTTT
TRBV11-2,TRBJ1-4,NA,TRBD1,CASSHGQGGREKLFF,TGTGCCAGCAGCCACGGACAGGGCGGGCGGGAAAAACTGTTTTTT
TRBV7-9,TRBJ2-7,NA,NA,CASSLQDRQPYEQYF,TGTGCCAGCAGCTTACAGGACCGACAGCCCTACGAGCAGTACTTC
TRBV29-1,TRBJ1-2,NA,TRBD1,CSVGEQGVGYGYTF,TGCAGCGTCGGTGAACAGGGGGTAGGGTATGGCTACACCTTC
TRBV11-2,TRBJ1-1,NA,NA,CASGLSGNTEAFF,TGTGCCAGCGGTTTGTCAGGGAACACTGAAGCTTTCTTT
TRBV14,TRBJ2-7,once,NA,CASSQDRRGQYF,TGTGCCAGCAGCCAGGACAGACGCGGGCAGTACTTC
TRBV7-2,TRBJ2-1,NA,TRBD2,CASIQAGGGSYNEQFF,TGTGCCAGCATCCAAGCGGGAGGAGGGAGTTACAATGAGCAGTTCTTC
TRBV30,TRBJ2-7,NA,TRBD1,CAWSGGQGKYEQYF,TGTGCCTGGAGTGGGGGACAGGGGAAATACGAGCAGTACTTC
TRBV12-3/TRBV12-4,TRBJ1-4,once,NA,CASGQTTNEKLFF,TGTGCCAGCGGACAGACAACTAATGAAAAACTGTTTTTT
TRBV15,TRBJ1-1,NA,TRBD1,CATSRPSTGGRHTEAFF,TGTGCCACCAGCAGACCATCAACAGGGGGCAGGCACACTGAAGCTTTCTTT
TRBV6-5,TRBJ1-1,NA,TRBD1,CASSRGQLNTEAFF,TGTGCCAGCAGTCGGGGACAGCTGAACACTGAAGCTTTCTTT
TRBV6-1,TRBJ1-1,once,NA,CASSEQTILGEAFF,TGTGCCAGCAGTGAACAGACAATCTTGGGTGAAGCTTTCTTT
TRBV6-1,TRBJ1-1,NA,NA,CASSEQGPGTEAFF,TGTGCCAGCAGTGAACAGGGCCCGGGCACTGAAGCTTTCTTT
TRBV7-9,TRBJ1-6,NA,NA,CASSLGLPGNSPLHF,TGTGCCAGCAGCTTAGGACTCCCGGGTAATTCACCCCTCCACTTT
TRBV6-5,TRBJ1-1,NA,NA,CASSYSRQLNAEAFF,TGTGCCAGCAGTTACTCGAGACAGCTTAACGCTGAAGCTTTCTTT
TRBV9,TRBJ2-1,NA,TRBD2,CASTRLLAGVGNEQFF,TGTGCCAGCACCAGACTTCTAGCGGGAGTTGGCAATGAGCAGTTCTTC
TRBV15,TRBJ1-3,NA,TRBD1,CATSRPQGQGRSGNTIYF,TGTGCCACCAGCAGACCCCAGGGACAGGGCCGCTCTGGAAACACCATATATTTT
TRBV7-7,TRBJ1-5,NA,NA,CASSLGEGQPQHF,TGTGCTAGCAGCTTAGGGGAGGGTCAGCCCCAGCATTTT
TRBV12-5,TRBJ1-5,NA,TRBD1,CASGSTGGNQPQHF,TGTGCTAGTGGTTCAACAGGGGGCAATCAGCCCCAGCATTTT
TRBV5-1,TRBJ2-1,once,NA,CASSLELGYNEQFF,TGCGCCAGCAGCTTGGAACTAGGATACAATGAGCAGTTCTTC
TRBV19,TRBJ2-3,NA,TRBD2,CASSITSGRAGDTQYF,TGTGCCAGTAGTATAACCAGCGGGAGGGCCGGAGATACGCAGTATTTT
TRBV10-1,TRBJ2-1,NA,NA,CASSSAAGEQFF,TGCGCCAGCAGTTCCGCGGCGGGTGAGCAGTTCTTC
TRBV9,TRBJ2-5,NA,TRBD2,CASSVASGDYQETQYF,TGTGCCAGCAGCGTAGCTAGCGGAGACTACCAAGAGACCCAGTACTTC
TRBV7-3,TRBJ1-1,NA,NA,CASSPSGGAMNTEAFF,TGTGCCAGCAGCCCGTCCGGGGGTGCAATGAACACTGAAGCTTTCTTT
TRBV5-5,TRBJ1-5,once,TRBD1,CASSWGTGKADQPQHF,TGTGCCAGCAGCTGGGGGACAGGGAAGGCAGATCAGCCCCAGCATTTT
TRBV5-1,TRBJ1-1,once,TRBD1,CASSLRTGWNTEAFF,TGCGCCAGCAGCTTAAGGACAGGGTGGAACACTGAAGCTTTCTTT
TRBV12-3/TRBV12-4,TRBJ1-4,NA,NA,CASNLGGEKLFF,TGTGCCAGCAACCTCGGCGGGGAAAAACTGTTTTTT
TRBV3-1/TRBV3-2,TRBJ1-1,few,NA,CASSHGWGWNTEAFF,TGTGCCAGCAGCCACGGATGGGGCTGGAACACTGAAGCTTTCTTT
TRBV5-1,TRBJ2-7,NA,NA,CASSLGTRAAGEQYF,TGCGCCAGCAGCCTGGGGACCCGGGCTGCGGGGGAGCAGTACTTC
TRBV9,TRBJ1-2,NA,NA,CASSVDAGAGYGYTF,TGTGCCAGCAGCGTAGATGCAGGGGCAGGCTATGGCTACACCTTC
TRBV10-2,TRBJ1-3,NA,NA,CASSDNGYSGNTIYF,TGCGCCAGCAGTGATAACGGTTACTCTGGAAACACCATATATTTT
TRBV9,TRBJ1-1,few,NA,CASSATGNTEAFF,TGTGCCAGCAGCGCGACAGGAAACACTGAAGCTTTCTTT
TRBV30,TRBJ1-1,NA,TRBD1,CAWSVSGGRRDTEAFF,TGTGCCTGGAGTGTGTCAGGGGGCCGTAGGGACACTGAAGCTTTCTTT
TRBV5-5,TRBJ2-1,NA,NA,CASSFFGRRNYNEQFF,TGTGCCAGCAGCTTTTTTGGCAGGCGCAACTACAATGAGCAGTTCTTC
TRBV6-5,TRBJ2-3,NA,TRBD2,CASRREASTQYF,TGTGCCAGCAGGCGGGAGGCTAGTACGCAGTATTTT
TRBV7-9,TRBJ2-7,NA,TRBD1,CASSLGQGTVEQYF,TGTGCCAGCAGCTTAGGACAGGGAACCGTCGAGCAGTACTTC
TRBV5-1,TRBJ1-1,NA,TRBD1,CASSLSGTGGTEAFF,TGCGCCAGCAGCCTGTCCGGGACAGGGGGCACTGAAGCTTTCTTT
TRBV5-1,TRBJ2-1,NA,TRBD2,CASSSIAGGHEQFF,TGCGCCAGCAGCTCGATAGCGGGAGGCCACGAGCAGTTCTTC
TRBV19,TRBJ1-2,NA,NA,CASSIEGGLWGYTF,TGTGCCAGTAGTATAGAAGGCGGTTTATGGGGCTACACCTTC
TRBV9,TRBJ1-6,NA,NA,CASSVGPSRNSPLHF,TGTGCCAGCAGCGTAGGGCCGTCTCGTAATTCACCCCTCCACTTT
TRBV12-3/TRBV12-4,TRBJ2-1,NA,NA,CASSLALREQFF,TGTGCCAGCAGTTTAGCGCTGCGGGAGCAGTTCTTC
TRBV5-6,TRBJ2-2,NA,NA,CASSLAAGGKTGELFF,TGTGCCAGCAGCTTGGCGGCAGGGGGGAAGACCGGGGAGCTGTTTTTT
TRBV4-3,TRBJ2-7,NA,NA,CASSHDRSTYEQYF,TGCGCCAGCAGCCACGACAGGTCGACCTACGAGCAGTACTTC
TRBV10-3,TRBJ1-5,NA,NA,CAISRQETNQPQHF,TGTGCCATCAGCCGACAGGAAACGAATCAGCCCCAGCATTTT
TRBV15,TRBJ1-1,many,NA,CATSKGGANTEAFF,TGTGCCACCAGCAAAGGGGGGGCGAACACTGAAGCTTTCTTT
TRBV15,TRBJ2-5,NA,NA,CATSRDRGGYNQETQYF,TGTGCCACCAGCAGAGATCGTGGCGGCTACAACCAAGAGACCCAGTACTTC
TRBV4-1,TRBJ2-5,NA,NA,CASSWGEKETQYF,TGCGCCAGCAGTTGGGGGGAGAAAGAGACCCAGTACTTC
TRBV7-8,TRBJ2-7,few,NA,CASSLVLTATYEQYF,TGTGCCAGCAGCTTAGTGCTGACAGCGACCTACGAGCAGTACTTC